This T cell receptor beta chain originates from a study of beta chain features in type 1 diabetes. Study information: Similarity in age, gender and cell yields was seen between patients and healthy donors.

Germline values: CDR1 KGHSH, CDR2 LQKENI. The CDR3 extends over 17 amino acids. With V trimmed by 7 bases and J by 7 bases, 16 bases remained unmatched. Study-level findings and limits: More deletions and fewer insertions at VDJ junctions were found in patients with type 1 diabetes. In every one of the four CD4+ subsets, TCRB CDR3s were moderately but significantly shorter in Type 1 diabetes patients.

Remarks on this clone: Antigen unknown.

The authors reverse transcribed all of the isolated RNA, so sequencing captured expressed TCRB transcripts. The table came from immunoSEQ multiplex PCR; TCRdb's copy has only in-frame clones and leaves some out. The sample includes a few hundred thousand clones, over 9.5% of them seen just once. J is TRBJ2-1 and V is TRBV18; 10 bases map to TRBD2. What was sequenced was naive CD4+ T cells from blood. This clonotype was obtained from a woman between 18 and 30 years old with type 1 diabetes. The CDR3 loop is CASFSGTSAPGRNEQFF. In nucleotides, the CDR3 is TGTGCCAGCTTCTCCGGGACTAGCGCACCTGGACGGAATGAGCAGTTCTTC.